The sequence of this T cell receptor (beta chain) was determined in a study of blood T cell repertoires in COVID-19. Study-wide context: The analysed material was cDNA or gDNA that came from T cells, B-cell-depleted T cells, or PBMCs.

The germline V gene encodes CDR1 SGHRS and CDR2 YFSETQ. The CDR3 consists of 17 residues. V trimming: 0 bases; J trimming: 4 bases; junction bases outside the gene matches: 9. Per the original data handling: Counts of nucleated cells, estimated from reference gene primer amplification, were obtained. The assay was immunoSEQ multiplex PCR, and TCRdb's table has in-frame clones only and misses some. The DNA gave D and trimming, while V, J and clone size come from that table. The sample shows fewer than 300,000 clones, 91% of them seen only once. The Seattle patients, enrolled during active infection, were followed longitudinally.

This sequence was found in a young woman with COVID-19, enrolled during active disease. The chain has TRBV5-1 and TRBJ2-2; 7 nucleotides align to TRBD1. The sequenced sample was peripheral blood. The DNA of the CDR3 is TGCGCCAGCAGCTTGGATCCGGGACAGATTAGCACCGGGGAGCTGTTTTTT. Translation gives CASSLDPGQISTGELFF.